This T cell receptor (beta chain) was retrieved from a study of blood T cells in healthy people across ages. The CDR3 is 16 residues long. Per germline, CDR1 DFQATT and CDR2 SNEGSKA (reference sequence). With 0 bases clipped from V and 3 bases from J, the junction kept 8 bases outside the gene matches. Combining a sample-barcoded 5' primer with a J-beta primer mix, a second PCR ran for roughly 7 to 12 cycles. TCRdb reprocessed the 5' RACE reads with MiXCR, giving one entry per CDR3 protein. The sample has 800,000 to 1,000,000 distinct CDR3 sequences, roughly 43% seen once. This clonotype has ten or more counts.

The clonotype comes from a man aged 30-40 years in good health. This sequence joins TRBV20-1 and TRBJ2-7, with TRBD2 identical over 10 bases. Sequenced: blood. In DNA form, the CDR3 reads TGCAGTGCTAGAGATTCGTCTAGCGGGGGCAACTACGAGCAGTACTTC. It yields the protein CSARDSSSGGNYEQYF.